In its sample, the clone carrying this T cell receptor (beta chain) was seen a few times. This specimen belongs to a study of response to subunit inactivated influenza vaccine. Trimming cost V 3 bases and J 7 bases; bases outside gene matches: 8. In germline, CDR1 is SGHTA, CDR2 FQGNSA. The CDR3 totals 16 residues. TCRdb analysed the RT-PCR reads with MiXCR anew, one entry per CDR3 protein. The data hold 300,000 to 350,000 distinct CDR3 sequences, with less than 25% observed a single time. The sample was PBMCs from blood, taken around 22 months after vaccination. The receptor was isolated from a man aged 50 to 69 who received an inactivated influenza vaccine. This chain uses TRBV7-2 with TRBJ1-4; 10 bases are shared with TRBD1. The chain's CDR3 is CASSLGTGVWFEKLFF. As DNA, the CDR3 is TGTGCCAGCAGCTTGGGGACAGGGGTTTGGTTTGAAAAACTGTTTTTT.